The T cell receptor beta chain under discussion was sequenced for a study of metastatic and nonmetastatic thyroid tumors. Among the patients, none had received any treatment before thyroid surgery. The CDR3 spans 16 residues. CDR1 is SGDLS and CDR2 is YYNGEE in the germline V gene. Details on this clone: One end of the junction fails to match germline, which may point to a read error.

TCRdb re-analyzed the PCR reads through MiXCR. The sample lists about 53,000 clones, 20% occurring once. V usage is TRBV9 and J usage is TRBJ2-5; D is uncertain. The sample consisted of blood. This TCR came from a female donor with papillary thyroid cancer or a benign thyroid nodule (not recorded which). Some clones in this sample may be carry-over from other donors' samples. This chain's CDR3 is CASSVSPQAIQETLYF. CDR3 nucleotide sequence: TGTGCCAGCAGCGTATCCCCCCAAGCCATACAAGAGACCCTGTACTTC.